The 23 T cell receptor beta chains below were found in one sample sequenced in a study of blood T cells in healthy people across ages (dated by TCRdb to about 2015). Libraries were made using 5' RACE. The second PCR ran for roughly 6 to 11 cycles and used a J-beta primer mix along with a sample-barcoded 5' primer. The raw public reads went through TCRdb reprocessing: fastp at Q25, MiXCR clone calling, in-frame beta chains kept. Each entry merges the rows of one CDR3 protein and shows their most common DNA and genes. The sample profile shows fewer than 2 million distinct CDR3 sequences; about two fifths of them were found once. The ten biggest clones cover 20% to 25% of the sample. Sequenced input: blood. These receptors originate from a human donor in good health.

This clonotype was detected only a few times. The chain joins TRBV4-3 to TRBJ2-7, with D possibly being TRBD1 (5 bases). The CDR3 runs 16 residues. The germline gives CDR1 LGHNA, CDR2 YSLEER. V was pared by 2 bases and J by 2 bases, with 16 bases between. The DNA for the CDR3 is TGCGCCAGCAGCCAAATTGAAGGGGCACGGGCCTACGAGCAGTACTTC. Translated, it gives CASSQIEGARAYEQYF.

The sample holds a few counts of this clonotype. The CDR3 reads CASSRGRGELFF. Written as DNA, the CDR3 is TGTGCCAGCAGCCGGGGGCGGGGGGAACTGTTTTTT. The chain is built from TRBV6-5 and TRBJ1-4; weak D call: TRBD1 (6 bases). Trimming took 6 bases from V and 12 from J, leaving 14 bases between them. In germline, CDR1 is MNHEY, CDR2 SVGAGI. The CDR3 contains 12 residues.

The count of this clonotype is one. The V call is TRBV6-2 or TRBV6-3, the J call TRBJ2-7; the D is unclear. The CDR3 runs 12 residues. V lost 5 bases and J 5 bases, leaving 10 bases between the germline ends. In germline, CDR1 is MNHEY, CDR2 SVGEGT. In nucleotides, the CDR3 is TGTGCCAGCAGTCCCCCGTTACACGAGCAGTACTTC. As protein: CASSPPLHEQYF.

CDR3 bases: TGTGCCAGCAGCCAGGGGGCGAGTAATTCACCCCTCCACTTT. Its translation is CASSQGASNSPLHF. The chain links TRBV3-1 to TRBJ1-6; perhaps TRBD1 as D (6 bases). From germline, CDR1 is LGHDT and CDR2 YNNKEL (reference sequence). The CDR3 consists of 14 residues. V was shortened by 3 bases and J by 6 bases, with 9 bases between the two germline ends.

This clonotype was seen once. The chain couples TRBV20-1 to TRBJ2-1, with D perhaps assigned TRBD1 or TRBD2 (5 bases each). CDR1 and CDR2 (germline): DFQATT, SNEGSKA (reference sequence). The CDR3 consists of 17 residues. V lost 0 bases and J lost 6, with 21 bases in between. CDR3 in amino acids: CSARDFIMGGTINEQFF. CDR3 nucleotides: TGCAGTGCTAGAGATTTCATAATGGGTGGGACCATCAATGAGCAGTTCTTC.

The chain couples TRBV12-3 or TRBV12-4 to TRBJ1-2; D is unresolved. The CDR3 consists of 11 residues. V was shortened by 5 bases and J by 8 bases, with 9 bases between the two germline ends. CDR3 in DNA: TGTGCCAGCAGTCCCCGGGAGGGCTACACCTTC. Translation: CASSPREGYTF.

The V call is TRBV15, the J call TRBJ2-5; the D gene could be TRBD1 or TRBD2 (5 bases each). Trimming removed 1 base from V and 0 bases from J, with 33 bases in between. Germline lookup yields CDR1 LNHNV and CDR2 YYDKDF (reference sequence). The CDR3 extends over 23 amino acids. The CDR3 spells CATSRGSPNLGRSDGPYQETQYF. For the CDR3, the DNA is TGTGCCACCAGCAGAGGGTCCCCAAACTTGGGACGATCGGACGGGCCGTACCAAGAGACCCAGTACTTC.

This rearrangement joins TRBV6-2 or TRBV6-3 to TRBJ2-6; D is uncertain. CDR3 length: 18 amino acids. Looked up from germline, CDR1 is MNHEY and CDR2 is SVGEGT. Trimming removed 0 bases at V and 1 base at J, with 13 bases between. The CDR3 DNA reads TGTGCCAGCAGTTACTCCCTTGGTCATCTGTCTGGGGCCAACGTCCTGACTTTC. Its protein is CASSYSLGHLSGANVLTF.

The chain couples TRBV7-3 to TRBJ2-6, with D possibly TRBD1 on 5 matching bases. CDR1 is SGHTA and CDR2 is FQGTGA in the germline V gene. V was pared by 2 bases and J by 2 bases, with 13 bases between. The length of the CDR3 is 17 residues. In nucleotides, the CDR3 is TGTGCCAGCAGCTTATCATCAGGGTCGGCTGGGGCCAACGTCCTGACTTTC. This encodes CASSLSSGSAGANVLTF.

This clonotype was observed many times. The V and J genes are TRBV7-9 and TRBJ2-1; no definite D call. The CDR3 is 14 amino acids. The germline V gene encodes CDR1 SEHNR and CDR2 FQNEAQ (reference sequence). The V and J ends lost 2 bases and 8 bases respectively, with 13 bases between them. For the CDR3, the DNA is TGTGCCAGCAGCTTACAATCGCGTTACGATGAGCAGTTCTTC. Protein sequence: CASSLQSRYDEQFF.

The rearrangement links TRBV5-1 to TRBJ2-1; perhaps TRBD2 as D (6 bases). Germline CDR1 reads SGHRS; CDR2 reads YFSETQ. The CDR3 spans 15 residues. V was cut by 4 bases and J by 7 bases, with 18 bases left in between. This CDR3 reads CASSPGPGGYNEQFF. CDR3 nucleotide sequence: TGCGCCAGCAGCCCGGGGCCTGGGGGGTATAATGAGCAGTTCTTC.

This clonotype was seen a handful of times. The DNA for the CDR3 is TGTGCCACCCGAACCCAGCTCACAACAGGGGAGCTGTGGACCCAGTACTTC. Translation gives CATRTQLTTGELWTQYF. The J gene is TRBJ2-5, the V gene TRBV6-2 or TRBV6-3; 7 positions match TRBD1. In germline, CDR1 is MNHEY, CDR2 SVGEGT. J lost 7 bases, V lost 10 bases, and 24 bases had no gene match. The CDR3 runs 17 residues.

This chain links TRBV20-1 with TRBJ2-1, with D perhaps matching TRBD2 (5 bases). CDR3 length equals 12 residues. From germline, CDR1 is DFQATT and CDR2 SNEGSKA (reference sequence). V shed 2 bases and J shed 7 bases, with 9 bases lying between them. CDR3: CSARSRENEQFF. The CDR3 nucleotides are TGCAGTGCTAGATCAAGGGAGAATGAGCAGTTCTTC.

This clonotype was seen only once. This chain uses TRBV20-1 with TRBJ2-1, with D tentatively TRBD1 (6 bases). CDR3 size: 13 residues. V was clipped by 5 bases and J by 8 bases, with 16 bases between them. Germline CDR1 DFQATT, CDR2 SNEGSKA (reference sequence). The CDR3 bases are TGCAGTGCTGAAACCTCCCCAGGGGATGAGCAGTTCTTC. Translating gives CSAETSPGDEQFF.

The CDR3 protein is CASSARGEKNIQYF. CDR3 DNA sequence: TGCGCCAGCAGCGCCCGGGGGGAAAAAAACATTCAGTACTTC. The chain uses TRBV5-1 and TRBJ2-4; 7 bases map to TRBD2. Trimming cost V 4 bases and J 4 bases; bases outside gene matches: 5. Per germline, CDR1 SGHRS and CDR2 YFSETQ. The CDR3 runs 14 residues. Supplemented by reference TRBV5-1 and TRBJ2-4, the full variable domain reads KAGVTQTPRYLIKTRGQQVTLSCSPISGHRSVSWYQQTPGQGLQFLFEYFSETQRNKGNFPGRFSGRQFSNSRSEMNVSTLELGDSALYLCASSARGEKNIQYFGAGTRLSVL.

This clonotype has only a few counts. The chain couples TRBV2 to TRBJ2-1; D might be TRBD2 (6 bases). This CDR3 is 11 amino acids long. Germline CDR1 and CDR2: SNHLY and FYNNEI. V lost 6 bases to trimming and J lost 10 bases, with 10 bases between them. CDR3 protein: CASSGTVEQFF. As DNA, the CDR3 is TGTGCCAGCAGCGGGACTGTGGAGCAGTTCTTC.

This clonotype was counted once. The chain combines TRBV2 with TRBJ1-2; D not certain. Germline V lookup: CDR1 SNHLY, CDR2 FYNNEI. Trimming took 6 bases from V and 2 from J, leaving 13 bases between them. The CDR3 sequence is 14 residues long. CDR3 coding DNA: TGTGCCAGCAGACCTGCAAGCACCAACTATGGCTACACCTTC. This sequence encodes CASRPASTNYGYTF.

Notes on this clonotype: The junction and the germline gene differ at one end; a read error may be behind it. The CDR3 reads CASSQDTVPTNIGELFF. In DNA form, the CDR3 reads TGCGCCAGCAGCCAAGATACCGTCCCCACGAACATCGGGGAGCTGTTTTTT. The V gene is TRBV4-3, the J gene TRBJ2-2; D unresolved. The length of the CDR3 is 17 residues. The V gene's germline CDR1 is LGHNA and CDR2 YSLEER.

This chain connects TRBV20-1 to TRBJ2-3; TRBD2 aligns across 9 bases. The ends lost 6 bases at V and 4 bases at J; junction bases unmatched: 11. The germline V gene has CDR1 DFQATT and CDR2 SNEGSKA (reference sequence). This CDR3 comprises 15 residues. The CDR3 DNA is TGCAGTGCAAATACACCTAGCGGGACGGCAGATACGCAGTATTTT. Translated, it gives CSANTPSGTADTQYF.

CDR3 sequence (DNA): TGCAGTGCTAGAGACCCAGAGGGGCCCTGGGACATTCAGTACTTC. It encodes CSARDPEGPWDIQYF. This rearrangement joins TRBV20-1 to TRBJ2-4, with D perhaps assigned TRBD1 or TRBD2 (5 bases each). Germline CDR1 reads DFQATT; CDR2 reads SNEGSKA (reference sequence). Deletions cut 0 bases from V and 8 bases from J, with 17 bases between. The CDR3 is made up of 15 amino acids.

V and J are TRBV10-3 and TRBJ2-2; 10 bases line up with TRBD2. There are 18 residues in the CDR3. Germline V lookup: CDR1 ENHRY, CDR2 SYGVKD. The ends lost 0 bases at V and 0 bases at J; junction bases unmatched: 4. As DNA, the CDR3 is TGTGCCATCAGTGAGTCGTGGACTAGCGGAGCGAACACCGGGGAGCTGTTTTTT. Translating gives CAISESWTSGANTGELFF.

This clonotype was picked up a small number of times. The chain recombines TRBV6-2 or TRBV6-3 with TRBJ2-1; weak D call: TRBD2 (5 bases). CDR1 and CDR2 (germline): MNHEY, SVGEGT. V lost 2 bases to trimming and J lost 9 bases, with 17 bases between them. The CDR3 length is 15 residues. In DNA, the CDR3 is TGTGCCAGCAGTTACCTTGGCAGCGGCGCGGCTGAGCAGTTCTTC. It is translated as CASSYLGSGAAEQFF.

The gene calls are TRBV2 and TRBJ2-1; either TRBD1 or TRBD2 may fit D (5 bases each). Per the germline V gene, CDR1 is SNHLY and CDR2 is FYNNEI. The CDR3 totals 12 residues. Trimming removed 6 bases from V and 9 bases from J, with 12 bases in between. DNA of the CDR3: TGTGCCAGCAGGCGGCAGGGAGCTGAGCAGTTCTTC. Its translation is CASRRQGAEQFF.